The next 15 T cell receptor beta chains were all read from a single sample in a study of CD8+ T cells in alopecia areata. cDNA reverse transcribed from extracted RNA served as the sequencing template. Method: immunoSEQ multiplex PCR; TCRdb's copy keeps in-frame clones and lacks some. The data hold over 200,000 clones, with about 53% observed a single time. Sample: CD4+ T cells sorted from blood, taken at week 0. All receptors derive from a human donor with alopecia areata.

This clone came up once. This sequence joins TRBV2 and TRBJ2-1; D is uncertain. V dropped 7 bases and J dropped 7 bases, with 11 bases sitting between them. Germline values: CDR1 SNHLY, CDR2 FYNNEI. The CDR3 is 12 residues long. The CDR3 spells CASILLSNEQFF. The DNA of the CDR3 is TGTGCCAGCATTCTGCTGTCGAATGAGCAGTTCTTC.

The chain couples TRBV14 to TRBJ2-1, with 7 nucleotides matching TRBD2. CDR1 is SGHDN and CDR2 is FVKESK in the germline V gene. CDR3 length: 17 residues. V lost 2 bases to trimming and J lost 2 bases; unmatched junction nucleotides: 9. CDR3: CASSQPGTNAPYNEQFF. In DNA, the CDR3 is TGTGCCAGCAGCCAACCCGGGACTAACGCCCCCTACAATGAGCAGTTCTTC.

This rearrangement joins TRBV7-9 to TRBJ2-1, with D tentatively TRBD1 (6 bases). The CDR3 covers 15 residues. Trimming removed 1 base from V and 2 bases from J, with 9 bases in between. Per germline, CDR1 SEHNR and CDR2 FQNEAQ (reference sequence). The CDR3 is CASSLVNRAYNEQFF. The CDR3 DNA reads TGTGCCAGCAGCTTAGTCAACAGGGCCTACAATGAGCAGTTCTTC.

The rearrangement links TRBV9 to TRBJ1-4; D unresolved. Trimming left V 0 bases short and J 4 bases short, with 7 bases between. Germline lookup yields CDR1 SGDLS and CDR2 YYNGEE. This CDR3 region has 14 residues. The CDR3 loop reads CASSVAPSNEKLFF. In DNA, the CDR3 is TGTGCCAGCAGCGTAGCCCCGAGTAATGAAAAACTGTTTTTT.

The chain has TRBV4-1 and TRBJ1-1, with D uncertain. Trimming took off 6 bases at V and 1 base at J, with 12 bases between the two ends. CDR3 length: 14 residues. Germline loops: CDR1 MGHRA, CDR2 YSYEKL. The CDR3 loop reads CASRRTSGNTEAFF. The CDR3 DNA is TGCGCCAGCAGGCGGACGAGCGGGAACACTGAAGCTTTCTTT.

This sequence joins TRBV5-6 and TRBJ2-3; 8 bases match TRBD1. Germline CDR1 reads SGHDT; CDR2 reads YYEEEE. The CDR3 spans 15 residues. Trimming removed 0 bases from V and 4 bases from J; junction bases left unmatched: 4. CDR3 region: CASSLAGTGSDTQYF. CDR3 sequence (DNA): TGTGCCAGCAGCTTGGCCGGGACAGGATCAGATACGCAGTATTTT.

This chain connects TRBV30 to TRBJ1-1, with a possible D match to TRBD1 (5 bases). Trimming left V 3 bases short and J 1 base short, with 15 bases between. The CDR3 is made up of 15 amino acids. In germline, CDR1 is GTSNPN, CDR2 SVGIG (reference sequence). This chain's CDR3 is CAWRGDSRKNTEAFF. The CDR3 nucleotides are TGTGCCTGGAGAGGGGACTCAAGGAAGAACACTGAAGCTTTCTTT.

The J gene is TRBJ2-1, the V gene TRBV2; 9 nucleotides match TRBD1. Germline CDR1 SNHLY, CDR2 FYNNEI. The CDR3 contains 13 residues. V lost 6 bases, J lost 10 bases, and 7 bases stayed unmatched. This CDR3 is CASRTTGGVEQFF. CDR3 DNA sequence: TGTGCCAGCAGAACAACAGGGGGCGTAGAGCAGTTCTTC.

The genes are TRBV27 and TRBJ1-3, with TRBD1 identical over 7 bases. CDR1 is MNHEY and CDR2 is SMNVEV in the germline V gene (reference sequence). The CDR3 consists of 14 residues. The V segment lost 6 bases and the J segment 5 bases; nucleotides outside the gene matches: 7. The CDR3 spells CASRPEQGRNTIYF. CDR3 bases: TGTGCCAGCAGGCCCGAACAGGGGAGAAACACCATATATTTT.

In this sample, this clone turned up a few times. This chain links TRBV7-2 with TRBJ2-1; 12 bases are a match to TRBD2. This CDR3 spans 15 amino acids. Germline-derived CDR1 and CDR2 are SGHTA and FQGNSA. Trimming at V came to 5 bases and at J to 10 bases, leaving 9 bases not matched to a gene. CDR3 nucleotide sequence: TGTGCCAGCAGCGCCACTAGCGGGAGGACAAGGGAGCAGTTCTTC. Amino acid sequence: CASSATSGRTREQFF.

A word on this clone: Other DNA sequences of this sample code for an identical CDR3. The V call is TRBV30, the J call TRBJ2-1, with a weak D call TRBD1 (6 bases). Germline values: CDR1 GTSNPN, CDR2 SVGIG (reference sequence). There are 14 residues in the CDR3. The germline V and J ends were trimmed by 0 bases and 1 base, with 7 bases remaining between them. The CDR3 nucleotides are TGTGCCTGGAGTGTAGGGGGTTCCTACAATGAGCAGTTCTTC. Its translation is CAWSVGGSYNEQFF. Complete variable domain (other parts from reference TRBV30 and TRBJ2-1): SQTIHQWPATLVQPVGSPLSLECTVEGTSNPNLYWYRQAAGRGLQLLFYSVGIGQISSEVPQNLSASRPQDRQFILSSKKLLLSDSGFYLCAWSVGGSYNEQFFGPGTRLTVL.

The rearrangement links TRBV2 to TRBJ1-5; D uncertain. V lost 6 bases, J lost 0 bases, and 9 bases lay in between. Germline values: CDR1 SNHLY, CDR2 FYNNEI. CDR3 size: 14 residues. CDR3 coding DNA: TGTGCCAGCAGCTTCAAATATAGCAATCAGCCCCAGCATTTT. Translation gives CASSFKYSNQPQHF.

This chain links TRBV27 with TRBJ1-5; 9 nucleotides line up with TRBD1. CDR1 is MNHEY and CDR2 is SMNVEV in the germline V gene (reference sequence). The CDR3 is 14 amino acids. V was clipped by 2 bases and J by 8 bases; unmatched bases: 4. The CDR3 reads CASSLRDRDKPQHF. As DNA, the CDR3 is TGTGCCAGCAGTTTACGGGACAGGGACAAGCCCCAGCATTTT.

In regard to this clone: The sample carries other DNA sequences with the same CDR3. The chain combines TRBV7-3 with TRBJ2-3; 14 positions agree with TRBD2. CDR3 size: 16 residues. V lost 3 bases, J lost 1 base, and 0 bases stayed unmatched. CDR1 is SGHTA and CDR2 is FQGTGA in the germline V gene. The CDR3 DNA sequence: TGTGCCAGCAGCTTGGGACTAGCGGGGGGCACAGATACGCAGTATTTT. This encodes CASSLGLAGGTDTQYF.

This clone was recorded a few times. The V call is TRBV29-1, the J call TRBJ2-5; the match to TRBD2 covers 9 bases. The CDR3 loop spans 13 amino acids. Germline V gene lookup returns CDR1 SQVTM and CDR2 ANQGSEA. The J segment lost 5 bases and the V segment lost 4 bases, leaving 5 bases of the junction unmatched. CDR3 residues: CSVGAGGGETQYF. The CDR3, as DNA: TGCAGCGTTGGAGCGGGAGGTGGGGAGACCCAGTACTTC.